This T cell receptor (beta chain) was obtained from a study of CD8 T cells in Susac syndrome. V trimming: 5 bases; J trimming: 5 bases; junction bases outside the gene matches: 3. This CDR3 region has 13 residues. CDR1 KGHSY and CDR2 FQNENV come from the germline V gene. RNA in amounts of roughly 0.45 to 1 ug was reverse transcribed with random hexamers. In TCRdb, the immunoSEQ multiplex PCR reads were re-called with MiXCR into one record per CDR3 protein. The table records fewer than 150,000 distinct CDR3 sequences, more than 75% of them present only once. Material for sequencing was CD8+ T cells from PBMCs. This receptor was identified in a human donor with multiple sclerosis. The chain recombines TRBV16 with TRBJ2-7; 10 bases line up with TRBD1. The CDR3 loop reads CASSRDRGDEQYF. CDR3 nucleotide sequence: TGTGCCAGCAGCAGGGACAGGGGCGACGAGCAGTACTTC. Together with reference TRBV16 and TRBJ2-7, the CDR3 gives the full variable domain: GEEVAQTPKHLVRGEGQKAKLYCAPIKGHSYVFWYQQVLKNEFKFLISFQNENVFDETGMPKERFSAKCLPNSPCSLEIQATKLEDSAVYFCASSRDRGDEQYFGPGTRLTVT.